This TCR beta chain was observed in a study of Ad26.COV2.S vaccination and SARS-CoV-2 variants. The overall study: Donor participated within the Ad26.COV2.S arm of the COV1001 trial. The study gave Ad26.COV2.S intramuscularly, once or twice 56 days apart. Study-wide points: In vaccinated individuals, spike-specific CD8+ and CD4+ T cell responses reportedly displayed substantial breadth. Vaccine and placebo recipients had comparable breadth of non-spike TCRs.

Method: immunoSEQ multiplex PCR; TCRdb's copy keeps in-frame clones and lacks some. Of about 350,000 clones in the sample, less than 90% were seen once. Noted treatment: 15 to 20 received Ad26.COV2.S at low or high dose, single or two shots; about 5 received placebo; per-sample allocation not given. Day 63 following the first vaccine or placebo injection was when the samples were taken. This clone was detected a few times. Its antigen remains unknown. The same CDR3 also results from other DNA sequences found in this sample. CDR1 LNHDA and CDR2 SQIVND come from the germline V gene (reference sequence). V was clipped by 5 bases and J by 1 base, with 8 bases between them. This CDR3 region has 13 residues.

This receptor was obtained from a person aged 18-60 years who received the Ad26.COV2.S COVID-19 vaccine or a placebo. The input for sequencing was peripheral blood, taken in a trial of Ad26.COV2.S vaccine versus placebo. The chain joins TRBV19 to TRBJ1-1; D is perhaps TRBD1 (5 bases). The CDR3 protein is CASSQGTNTEAFF. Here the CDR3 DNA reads TGTGCCAGTAGTCAAGGGACGAACACTGAAGCTTTCTTT.